This T cell receptor (beta chain) emerged from a study of neurological immune-mediated disorders. Sequencing runs each generated in excess of 200 million TCR-beta sequences derived from 15-18 subjects. Each CDR3 protein gets one entry after TCRdb re-called the 5' RACE reads with MiXCR. The sample has some 77,000 distinct CDR3 sequences; 9.4% are singletons. This clonotype was detected many times. The germline V and J ends were trimmed by 10 bases and 5 bases, with 12 bases remaining between them. There are 11 residues in the CDR3. Germline V lookup: CDR1 SGHKS, CDR2 YYEKEE (reference sequence). This chain joins TRBV5-5 and TRBJ1-1, with D maybe TRBD1 (5 bases). This TCR came from a man in his fifties or sixties in good health. The sample consisted of PBMCs. The CDR3 bases are TGTGCCTCCGAAGGGGAAACTGAAGCTTTCTTT. Translated: CASEGETEAFF.